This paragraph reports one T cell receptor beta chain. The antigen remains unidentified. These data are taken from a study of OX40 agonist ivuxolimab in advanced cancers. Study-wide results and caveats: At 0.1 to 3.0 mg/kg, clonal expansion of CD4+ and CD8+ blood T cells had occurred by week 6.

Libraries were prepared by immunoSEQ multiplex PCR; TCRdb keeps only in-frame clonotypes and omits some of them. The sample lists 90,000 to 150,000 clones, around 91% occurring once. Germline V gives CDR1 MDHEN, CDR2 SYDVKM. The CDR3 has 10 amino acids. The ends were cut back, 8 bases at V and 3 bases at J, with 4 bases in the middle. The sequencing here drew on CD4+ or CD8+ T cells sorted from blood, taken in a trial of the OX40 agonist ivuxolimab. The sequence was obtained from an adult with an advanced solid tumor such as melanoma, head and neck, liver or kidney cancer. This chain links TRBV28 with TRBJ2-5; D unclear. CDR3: CASGEETQYF. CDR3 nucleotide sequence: TGTGCCAGCGGGGAAGAGACCCAGTACTTC.